This T cell receptor (beta chain) was captured by sequencing in a study of response to subunit inactivated influenza vaccine. The V segment lost 1 base and the J segment 10 bases; nucleotides outside the gene matches: 9. The CDR3 sequence is 17 residues long. Germline V gene sequence: CDR1 SGHTA, CDR2 FQGNSA. TCRdb fed the RT-PCR reads into MiXCR, producing one record per CDR3 protein. The table lists a few hundred thousand distinct CDR3 sequences, 12% to 15% of them singletons. The table lists this clonotype with a few counts. The sequencing here drew on PBMCs from blood, taken about 12 days after vaccination. The rearrangement joins TRBV7-2 to TRBJ2-1; TRBD2 aligns across 14 bases. This TCR derives from a man over 45 who received an inactivated influenza vaccine. CDR3 in amino acids: CASSLGVRGLAGDEQFF. As DNA, the CDR3 is TGTGCCAGCAGCTTAGGGGTCCGGGGACTAGCGGGAGACGAGCAGTTCTTC. The full variable domain, rest sourced from reference TRBV7-2 and TRBJ2-1, is GAGVSQSPSNKVTEKGKDVELRCDPISGHTALYWYRQSLGQGLEFLIYFQGNSAPDKSGLPSDRFSAERTGGSVSTLTIQRTQQEDSAVYLCASSLGVRGLAGDEQFFGPGTRLTVL.